This T cell receptor (beta chain) was identified during a study of cytomegalovirus exposure and HLA in healthy donors. The germline V gene encodes CDR1 SGHTA and CDR2 FQGNSA. V lost 1 base to trimming and J lost 3 bases, with 6 bases between them. The length of the CDR3 is 14 residues. Study-level results: There were some V segments, including TRBV6-2 and TRBV6-3, excluded as indistinguishable.

Turning to this clone: Its antigen is still unknown.

PCR was performed using 60 Vbeta and 13 Jbeta primers. How the authors handled the data: Roughly 12 million shared chains were among around 78 million unique TCR beta chains counted in a later analysis. The method was immunoSEQ multiplex PCR; TCRdb's version includes in-frame clones alone and lacks a portion of them. V and J calls plus clone size are reproduced from that table; the DNA served to infer D and trimming. The sample consists of fewer than 200,000 clones, over 75% of them appearing once. The V call is TRBV7-2, the J call TRBJ2-2; no definite D call. Sequenced sample: PBMCs. The TCR sequence derives from a woman aged 45 to 65 in good health and CMV-seropositive. CDR3: CASSLVGDTGELFF. The CDR3 coding sequence is TGTGCCAGCAGCTTAGTCGGAGACACCGGGGAGCTGTTTTTT.